Listed below are T cell receptor beta chains from one sample, sequenced in a study of blood T cell repertoires in COVID-19. Repertoires were generated with immunoSEQ multiplex PCR, while TCRdb's copy carries only in-frame clones and drops some. Among roughly 160,000 clones, roughly 78% were seen once, and the ten largest hold 15% to 20%. Material for sequencing was PBMCs or T cells enriched from blood (not recorded which). These receptors were collected from a woman between 65 and 79 years old in a cohort exposed to, infected with or recovered from COVID-19 (not recorded which). CDR3s include the opening cysteine and the closing phenylalanine or tryptophan. D genes are given only for firm matches. The size entry is marked missing in some rows and otherwise reads once, few, many or a size class.

V gene	J gene	D gene	clone size	CDR3 protein
TRBV28	TRBJ1-6	TRBD1	once	CASSLRGLLSPLHF
TRBV2	TRBJ2-1	.	.	CASSVSLAMNEQFF
TRBV24-1	TRBJ2-1	TRBD2	.	CATSGRAKGGEQFF
TRBV9	TRBJ1-2	.	.	CASSAGGRAGGYTF
TRBV7-8	TRBJ1-6	TRBD1	.	CASSLGPGTGGYNSPLHF
TRBV5-8	TRBJ1-3	.	few	CASSFQGHSGNTIYF
TRBV7-7	TRBJ2-1	TRBD2	.	CASSFGLAGYNEQFF
TRBV2	TRBJ2-3	.	few	CASGASRGTDTQYF
TRBV27	TRBJ2-7	TRBD1	.	CASSLLPGTGTYEQYF
TRBV2	TRBJ1-2	TRBD1	.	CASTLRTGISNYGYTF
TRBV29-1	TRBJ2-1	.	.	CSVPAGTQVENEQFF
TRBV19	TRBJ2-2	.	.	CASSQQGVAGELFF
TRBV18	TRBJ1-2	TRBD1	.	CASSSQGFGYTF
TRBV6-5	TRBJ1-4	.	once	CASSYEGVEEKLFF
TRBV7-9	TRBJ2-5	TRBD2	.	CASSLVEGGLQTQYF
TRBV10-3	TRBJ1-5	TRBD1	.	CAISRQGNSNQPQHF
TRBV27	TRBJ2-7	.	.	CASSLSGSYYEQYF
TRBV5-6	TRBJ1-6	.	.	CASSRQAGNSPLHF
TRBV5-4	TRBJ1-2	TRBD1	.	CASSWDSAINYGYTF
TRBV27	TRBJ1-6	.	few	CASSPDSHSYNSPLHF
TRBV28	TRBJ1-1	TRBD1	.	CASSSPQADREAFF
TRBV28	TRBJ2-2	.	few	CASRKTDPVKLFF
TRBV7-8	TRBJ2-1	TRBD2	once	CASSLGGGGSRNEQFF
TRBV3-1/TRBV3-2	TRBJ1-3	.	.	CASSQDTTTGNTIYF
TRBV3-1/TRBV3-2	TRBJ2-7	TRBD1	.	CASSPGSGGREQYF
TRBV29-1	TRBJ1-1	.	few	CSVVGDMNTEAFF
TRBV7-8	TRBJ2-7	TRBD2	few	CASSLGGTSTYEQYF
TRBV7-2	TRBJ1-3	.	few	CASSPGAKAGNTIYF
TRBV11-2	TRBJ2-7	TRBD2	.	CASSTGGTGYEQYF
TRBV10-3	TRBJ1-4	.	.	CAISGEMGGEKLFF
TRBV7-2	TRBJ2-2	TRBD2	.	CASSSRTSPFTGELFF
TRBV21-1	TRBJ2-3	.	few	CASSKRPSPFTDTQYF
TRBV28	TRBJ2-5	TRBD1	.	CASSPPGGRETQYF
TRBV29-1	TRBJ2-5	.	.	CSVEIRPRETQYF
TRBV21-1	TRBJ2-2	.	.	CASGYRGTGELFF
TRBV6-5	TRBJ2-7	TRBD1	.	CASRPGTAHNWEQYF
TRBV5-1	TRBJ1-2	TRBD1	.	CASRRTGQELYGYTF
TRBV11-3	TRBJ2-3	TRBD2	.	CASRRAGAGDTQYF
TRBV10-2	TRBJ2-1	TRBD2	.	CASRGMGLSAPFF